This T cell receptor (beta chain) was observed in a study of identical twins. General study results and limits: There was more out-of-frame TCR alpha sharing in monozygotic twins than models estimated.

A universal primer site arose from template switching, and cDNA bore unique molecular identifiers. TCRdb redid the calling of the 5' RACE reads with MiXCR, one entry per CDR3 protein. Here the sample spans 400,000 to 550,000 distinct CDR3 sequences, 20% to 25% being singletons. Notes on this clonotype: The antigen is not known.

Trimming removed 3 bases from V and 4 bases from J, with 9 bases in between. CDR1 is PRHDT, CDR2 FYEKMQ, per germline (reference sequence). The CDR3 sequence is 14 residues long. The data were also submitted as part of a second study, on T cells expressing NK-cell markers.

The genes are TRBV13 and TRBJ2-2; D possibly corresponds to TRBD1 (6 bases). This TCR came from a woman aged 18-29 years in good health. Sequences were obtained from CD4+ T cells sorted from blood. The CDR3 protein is CASSFRGSTGELFF. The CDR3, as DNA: TGTGCCAGCAGCTTCAGGGGCTCCACCGGGGAGCTGTTTTTT. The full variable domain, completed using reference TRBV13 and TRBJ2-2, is AAGVIQSPRHLIKEKRETATLKCYPIPRHDTVYWYQQGPGQDPQFLISFYEKMQSDKGSIPDRFSAQQFSDYHSELNMSSLELGDSALYFCASSFRGSTGELFFGEGSRLTVL.